A single TCR beta chain is shown here with its context. Its target is unknown. Some clones are missing from TCRdb's copy, which holds only in-frame ones; the method was immunoSEQ multiplex PCR. The sample holds 11,000 to 15,000 clones, about 56% seen once. The CDR3 has 14 amino acids. Germline assignment: CDR1 ENHRY and CDR2 SYGVKD. J gave up 2 bases and V 7 bases, and 6 bases lay outside the gene matches. This entry belongs to a study of T cell clonotyping in hematopoietic cell transplantation. Study information: Samples: about 28 days before transplant, then days 30, 100 and 180 after.

Study-level points and caveats: At the given depth, recipient repertoires were over 97% de novo clonotypes. Without cell sorting, CD4 versus CD8 contributions remain unresolved. After transplant, recipient diversity fell while pathologically expanded clonotypes grew through day 180.

This sequence originates from a human donor who either received an allogeneic hematopoietic cell transplant for a myeloid malignancy or was a related donor (not recorded which). Some clones in this sample may be carry-over from other donors' samples. Sequencing was performed on PBMCs. The gene calls are TRBV10-3 and TRBJ2-3; 7 bases map to TRBD1. CDR3 DNA sequence: TGTGCCATCACACCGGGACAGCACACAGATACGCAGTATTTT. Translated, it gives CAITPGQHTDTQYF.